These 17 T cell receptor beta chains originate from one sample sequenced in a study of CXCR3-negative and CXCR3-positive naive CD8 T cells (dated by TCRdb to the late 2010s). Points the paper makes about the study in general: Compared with CXCR3-negative naive cells, CXCR3-positive naive cells had TRB CDR3s with higher hydrophobicity (lower Kidera factor 4), lower energy, and higher strength and volume indices.

This sample was sequenced with a NextSeq 550. The Human TCR Profiling Kit (MiLaboratory) was used to make UMI-labeled 5' RACE TRB cDNA libraries. The reads went through TCRdb reprocessing, and each CDR3 protein sequence gets one entry with no DNA. The table for this sample records 100,000 to 150,000 distinct CDR3 sequences. The top ten constitute 0.5% to 0.6% of the sample. These receptors' targets are unknown. The sequenced sample consisted of naive CXCR3+ CD8+ T cells from blood. What this sample's cell subset or site label stands for: CD45RO-CCR7+CD27+CD95- naive CD8+ T cells expressing CXCR3 (TNR3+). These receptors all stem from a human donor in good health. Some clones in this sample may be carry-over from other donors' samples.

The chain links TRBV9 to TRBJ2-3; TCRdb outputs TRBD1, but without DNA this stays unchecked. The germline CDR1 and CDR2 sequences are SGDLS and YYNGEE. The CDR3 runs 13 residues. CDR3 protein: CASSTIRGDTQYF.

The chain joins TRBV5-1 to TRBJ1-1; TCRdb selects TRBD1, and the lack of DNA leaves this call unchecked. CDR1 SGHRS and CDR2 YFSETQ come from the germline V gene. CDR3 length: 13 amino acids. The CDR3 sequence: CASSLTGTAEAFF. The whole variable domain, remainder taken from reference TRBV5-1 and TRBJ1-1, is KAGVTQTPRYLIKTRGQQVTLSCSPISGHRSVSWYQQTPGQGLQFLFEYFSETQRNKGNFPGRFSGRQFSNSRSEMNVSTLELGDSALYLCASSLTGTAEAFFGQGTRLTVV.

J is TRBJ2-2 and V is TRBV4-3. The CDR3 runs 15 residues. Germline V CDR1 and CDR2: LGHNA, YSLEER. CDR3 amino acids: CASSQDVYGTGELFF.

The chain recombines TRBV25-1 with TRBJ1-1; TCRdb selects TRBD1, and the lack of DNA leaves this call unchecked. CDR1 MGHDK and CDR2 SYGVNS come from the germline V gene. The CDR3 loop spans 14 amino acids. The CDR3 sequence: CASSQGLLNTEAFF.

This chain links TRBV12-3 or TRBV12-4 with TRBJ1-5. The CDR3 sequence is 12 residues long. The CDR3 protein is CASSFLAEAQHF.

This chain joins TRBV29-1 and TRBJ2-7; the TRBD1 assignment by TCRdb is unverifiable without DNA. The germline V gene has CDR1 SQVTM and CDR2 ANQGSEA. The CDR3 is made up of 13 amino acids. The CDR3 sequence: CSVVGGQGYEQYF.

V usage is TRBV29-1 and J usage is TRBJ2-1; TCRdb's D call, TRBD1, is unchecked because there is no DNA. The CDR3 is made up of 15 amino acids. CDR1 is SQVTM and CDR2 is ANQGSEA in the germline V gene. This CDR3 is CSVAGTGGTYNEQFF.

This chain joins TRBV9 and TRBJ2-1; as DNA is missing, the TRBD2 call by TCRdb cannot be tested. CDR1 and CDR2 (germline): SGDLS, YYNGEE. The CDR3 has 16 residues. Here the CDR3 reads CASSGPSGGACYEQFF.

J is TRBJ2-2 and V is TRBV29-1. Germline CDR1 is SQVTM and CDR2 is ANQGSEA. The CDR3 is 14 residues long. CDR3 amino acids: CSVPVTGNTGELFF.

This sequence joins TRBV7-2 and TRBJ2-7; there is no DNA to check the TCRdb D call of TRBD2. The CDR3 loop spans 14 amino acids. The V gene's germline CDR1 is SGHTA and CDR2 FQGNSA. The CDR3 sequence: CASSIGLAIYEQYF.

J is TRBJ2-5 and V is TRBV28; TCRdb picks TRBD1, but there is no DNA to check that call. This CDR3 has 16 amino acids. Germline CDR1 MDHEN, CDR2 SYDVKM. The CDR3: CASRPTGGYPQETQYF. The full variable domain, in which reference TRBV28 and TRBJ2-5 provide the parts outside the CDR3, is DVKVTQSSRYLVKRTGEKVFLECVQDMDHENMFWYRQDPGLGLRLIYFSYDVKMKEKGDIPEGYSVSREKKERFSLILESASTNQTSMYLCASRPTGGYPQETQYFGPGTRLLVL.

The rearrangement uses TRBV12-3 or TRBV12-4 and TRBJ1-2. The CDR3 totals 13 residues. CDR3 protein: CASSWEANYGYTF.

The V gene is TRBV29-1, the J gene TRBJ1-2; TCRdb's D call of TRBD1 is untestable without DNA. Looked up from germline, CDR1 is SQVTM and CDR2 is ANQGSEA. This CDR3 spans 16 amino acids. CDR3 in amino acids: CSVEDGVTGRDYGYTF.

This chain links TRBV7-9 with TRBJ2-4; the TCRdb D gene call, TRBD1, has no DNA to confirm it. This CDR3 contains 14 residues. Looked up from germline, CDR1 is SEHNR and CDR2 is FQNEAQ (reference sequence). CDR3 protein: CASSSLTSRHIQYF.

J is TRBJ2-1 and V is TRBV28. Germline CDR1 and CDR2: MDHEN and SYDVKM. CDR3 length: 11 amino acids. The CDR3 is CASESYNEQFF. Using reference TRBV28 and TRBJ2-1 for the parts outside the CDR3, the full variable domain is DVKVTQSSRYLVKRTGEKVFLECVQDMDHENMFWYRQDPGLGLRLIYFSYDVKMKEKGDIPEGYSVSREKKERFSLILESASTNQTSMYLCASESYNEQFFGPGTRLTVL.

The chain carries TRBV5-1 and TRBJ2-1; TCRdb indicates TRBD2, and absent DNA this call remains unverified. The CDR3 covers 18 residues. Per the germline V gene, CDR1 is SGHRS and CDR2 is YFSETQ. The CDR3: CASSQHHPGLDFYNEQFF.

V gene TRBV6-2 or TRBV6-3 combines with J gene TRBJ1-2. The CDR3 totals 13 residues. CDR1 MNHEY and CDR2 SVGEGT come from the germline V gene. The CDR3 is CASSYVIIEGYTF.